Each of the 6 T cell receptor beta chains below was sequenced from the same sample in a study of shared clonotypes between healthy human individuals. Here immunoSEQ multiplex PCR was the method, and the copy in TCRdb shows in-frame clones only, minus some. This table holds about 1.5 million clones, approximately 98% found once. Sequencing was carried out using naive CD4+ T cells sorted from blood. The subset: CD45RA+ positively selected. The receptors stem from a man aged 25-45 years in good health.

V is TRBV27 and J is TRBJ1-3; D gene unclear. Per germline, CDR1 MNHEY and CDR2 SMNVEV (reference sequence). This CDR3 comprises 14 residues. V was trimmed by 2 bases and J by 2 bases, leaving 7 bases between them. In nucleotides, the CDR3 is TGTGCCAGCAGTTTAGCTGGGACTGGAAACACCATATATTTT. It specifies CASSLAGTGNTIYF.

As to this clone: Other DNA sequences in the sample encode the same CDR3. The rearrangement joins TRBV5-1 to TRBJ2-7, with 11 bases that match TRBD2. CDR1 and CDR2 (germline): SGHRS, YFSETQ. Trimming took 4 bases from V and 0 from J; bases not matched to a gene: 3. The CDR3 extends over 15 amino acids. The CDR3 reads CASSLGTSGSYEQYF. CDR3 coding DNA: TGCGCCAGCAGCCTAGGGACTAGCGGCTCCTACGAGCAGTACTTC.

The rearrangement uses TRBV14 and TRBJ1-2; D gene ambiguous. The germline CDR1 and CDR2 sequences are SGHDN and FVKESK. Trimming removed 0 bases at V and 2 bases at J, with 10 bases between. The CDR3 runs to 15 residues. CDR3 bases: TGTGCCAGCAGCCAAGATCCGGGGAGGAACTATGGCTACACCTTC. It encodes CASSQDPGRNYGYTF.

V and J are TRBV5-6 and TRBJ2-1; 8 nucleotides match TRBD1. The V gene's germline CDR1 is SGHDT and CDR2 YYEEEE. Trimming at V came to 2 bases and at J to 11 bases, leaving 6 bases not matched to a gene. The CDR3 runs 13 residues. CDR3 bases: TGTGCCAGCAGCTTCAACCCCAGGGGGCAGCAGTTCTTC. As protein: CASSFNPRGQQFF.

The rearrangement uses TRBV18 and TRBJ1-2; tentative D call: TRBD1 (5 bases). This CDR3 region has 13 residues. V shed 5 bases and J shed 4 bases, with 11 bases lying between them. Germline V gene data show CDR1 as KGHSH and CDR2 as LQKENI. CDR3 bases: TGTGCCAGCTCATCGACAGCCACCTATGGCTACACCTTC. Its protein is CASSSTATYGYTF.

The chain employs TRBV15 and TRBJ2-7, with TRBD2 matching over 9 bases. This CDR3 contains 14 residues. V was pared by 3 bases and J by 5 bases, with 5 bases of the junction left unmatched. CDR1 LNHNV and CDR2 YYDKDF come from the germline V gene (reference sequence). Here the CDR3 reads CATSSSGRFNEQYF. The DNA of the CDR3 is TGTGCCACCAGCAGTAGCGGGAGATTCAACGAGCAGTACTTC.